These T cell receptor beta chains were read from a single sample in a study of shared clonotypes between healthy human individuals. Clones were read by immunoSEQ multiplex PCR, and TCRdb kept only the in-frame ones, dropping some. The sample yields about 610,000 clones, approximately 96% seen once. Input material: naive CD8+ T cells sorted from blood. These TCRs come from a woman in her twenties or thirties in good health. Both conserved end residues are part of each CDR3. A D gene is named only where the DNA matches it firmly. Not every row has a clone size; where given, it reads once, few, many or a size class.

size	D	V	J	length	CDR3	DNA
once	TRBD2	TRBV4-1	TRBJ2-1	17	CASSPSPSGTSYNEQFF	TGCGCCAGCAGCCCGTCGCCCAGCGGGACCTCCTACAATGAGCAGTTCTTC
.	.	TRBV29-1	TRBJ1-2	13	CSATGSGNYGYTF	TGCAGCGCAACAGGCTCCGGAAACTATGGCTACACCTTC
.	.	TRBV15	TRBJ1-2	13	CATSRGDGYGYTF	TGTGCCACCAGCAGAGGGGATGGATATGGCTACACCTTC
.	TRBD2	TRBV28	TRBJ2-2	15	CASSPLAGYTGELFF	TGTGCCAGCAGTCCACTAGCGGGGTACACCGGGGAGCTGTTTTTT
.	.	TRBV27	TRBJ1-4	15	CASSMLGRPNEKLFF	TGTGCCAGCAGCATGTTGGGGAGACCTAATGAAAAACTGTTTTTT
.	.	TRBV5-6	TRBJ2-1	13	CASSLGRSGEQFF	TGTGCCAGCAGCTTGGGTAGGTCAGGCGAGCAGTTCTTC
.	.	TRBV5-8	TRBJ2-7	13	CASSSSASYEQYF	TGTGCCAGCAGCTCATCAGCCTCCTACGAGCAGTACTTC
.	.	TRBV15	TRBJ2-3	18	CATSRTLLGADITDTQYF	TGTGCCACCAGCAGAACGCTATTGGGAGCGGATATCACAGATACGCAGTATTTT
.	.	TRBV9	TRBJ2-1	20	CASSVPAQSGPTSSYNEQFF	TGTGCCAGCAGCGTCCCTGCACAGAGCGGGCCTACCAGCTCCTACAATGAGCAGTTCTTC
once	TRBD2	TRBV15	TRBJ2-7	16	CATSRGYGLAGVEQYF	TGTGCCACCAGCAGAGGGTATGGACTAGCGGGAGTCGAGCAGTACTTC
.	.	TRBV28	TRBJ2-5	12	CASTFSGETQYF	TGTGCCAGCACCTTCAGTGGAGAGACCCAGTACTTC
.	TRBD2	TRBV27	TRBJ2-2	15	CASSIGTSSSGELFF	TGTGCCAGCAGTATCGGGACTAGCTCGTCCGGGGAGCTGTTTTTT
.	TRBD2	TRBV2	TRBJ2-1	14	CASTGLEHYNEQFF	TGTGCCAGCACGGGACTAGAGCACTACAATGAGCAGTTCTTC
.	TRBD2	TRBV27	TRBJ2-7	12	CASSGRTDEQYF	TGTGCCAGCAGCGGGAGGACTGACGAGCAGTACTTC
.	TRBD2	TRBV27	TRBJ2-1	18	CATQKTSGRVGPHNEQFF	TGTGCCACTCAGAAGACTAGCGGGAGAGTGGGCCCCCACAATGAGCAGTTCTTC
.	.	TRBV30	TRBJ2-3	12	CAWSVGVDTQYF	TGTGCCTGGAGTGTCGGGGTAGATACGCAGTATTTT
.	.	TRBV21-1	TRBJ2-3	16	CASSTVRDRDGWGQYF	TGTGCCAGCAGCACCGTCCGGGACAGGGACGGATGGGGGCAGTATTTT
.	.	TRBV4-1	TRBJ2-1	15	CASSQGISSYNEQFF	TGCGCCAGCAGCCAAGGTATCTCCTCCTACAATGAGCAGTTCTTC
once	.	TRBV7-9	TRBJ2-7	14	CASSAQKGRHEQYF	TGTGCCAGCAGCGCCCAGAAGGGTCGGCACGAGCAGTACTTC
.	TRBD1	TRBV19	TRBJ1-5	13	CAISDRGGQPQHF	TGTGCCATTTCGGACAGGGGCGGTCAGCCCCAGCATTTT
.	TRBD1	TRBV11-2	TRBJ1-5	16	CASSLEGTQGDQPQHF	TGTGCCAGCAGCTTAGAGGGCACACAGGGGGATCAGCCCCAGCATTTT
.	.	TRBV19	TRBJ1-1	14	CASSIEAGNTEAFF	TGTGCCAGTAGTATAGAGGCCGGGAACACTGAAGCTTTCTTT
.	.	TRBV4-1	TRBJ2-1	15	CASSQDTRSYNEQFF	TGCGCCAGCAGCCAAGATACTCGCTCCTACAATGAGCAGTTCTTC
.	TRBD1	TRBV14	TRBJ1-4	20	CASSQEGGPGQSATNEKLFF	TGTGCCAGCAGCCAAGAGGGTGGCCCGGGACAGTCAGCAACTAATGAAAAACTGTTTTTT
.	TRBD1	TRBV5-1	TRBJ2-5	16	CASSIPGQGFQETQYF	TGCGCCAGCAGCATCCCGGGACAGGGGTTCCAAGAGACCCAGTACTTC
.	TRBD2	TRBV5-1	TRBJ2-1	16	CASSQRGTSGSHEQFF	TGCGCCAGCAGCCAACGGGGGACTAGCGGGAGCCATGAGCAGTTCTTC
.	TRBD2	TRBV7-9	TRBJ2-3	17	CASSYPSLAGELDTQYF	TGTGCCAGCAGCTACCCTAGCCTAGCGGGAGAACTAGATACGCAGTATTTT
.	TRBD1	TRBV14	TRBJ1-3	17	CASSAELGGSLWDTIYF	TGTGCCAGCAGCGCCGAGCTAGGGGGCTCCCTTTGGGACACCATATATTTT
.	TRBD1	TRBV29-1	TRBJ1-1	12	CSAGGQGAEAFF	TGCAGCGCTGGGGGACAGGGGGCTGAAGCTTTCTTT
.	TRBD1	TRBV9	TRBJ1-6	16	CASSVGGTGYNSPLHF	TGTGCCAGCAGCGTAGGAGGGACAGGCTATAATTCACCCCTCCACTTT
.	.	TRBV28	TRBJ2-7	15	CASSLFGAGAYEQYF	TGTGCCAGCAGTTTGTTTGGGGCAGGGGCCTACGAGCAGTACTTC
.	.	TRBV5-1	TRBJ1-1	15	CASQPGGILNTEAFF	TGCGCCAGCCAACCTGGCGGGATCTTGAACACTGAAGCTTTCTTT
once	TRBD1	TRBV28	TRBJ1-2	15	CASRVQGAALYGYTF	TGTGCCAGCAGGGTCCAGGGGGCCGCCCTCTATGGCTACACCTTC
.	.	TRBV7-9	TRBJ1-3	17	CASSSRSGGVTGNTIYF	TGTGCCAGCAGCTCCCGTTCTGGGGGGGTCACTGGAAACACCATATATTTT
.	TRBD2	TRBV6-6	TRBJ2-3	16	CASSNSAGEGTDTQYF	TGTGCCAGCAGCAATTCCGCGGGAGAGGGCACAGATACGCAGTATTTT
.	.	TRBV4-1	TRBJ2-7	14	CASSQDSSSYEQYF	TGCGCCAGCAGCCAAGACAGCAGCTCCTACGAGCAGTACTTC
once	.	TRBV7-3	TRBJ1-5	14	CASSLTGGHQPQHF	TGTGCCAGCAGCTTAACGGGGGGTCATCAGCCCCAGCATTTT
.	.	TRBV28	TRBJ2-5	14	CASSPRQVQETQYF	TGTGCCAGCAGTCCCCGACAGGTTCAAGAGACCCAGTACTTC
.	.	TRBV4-1	TRBJ1-2	15	CASSQDRGAGYGYTF	TGCGCCAGCAGCCAAGATCGGGGGGCTGGCTATGGCTACACCTTC
.	.	TRBV27	TRBJ2-7	15	CASSLRGLFDYEQYF	TGTGCCAGCAGTTTAAGGGGTTTATTTGACTACGAGCAGTACTTC
.	TRBD2	TRBV7-8	TRBJ2-7	17	CASSLGATSGSSYEQYF	TGTGCCAGCAGCTTAGGGGCGACTAGCGGGAGCTCCTACGAGCAGTACTTC
once	.	TRBV5-6	TRBJ2-7	14	CASSLSAGPYEQYF	TGTGCCAGCAGCTTGTCCGCAGGACCATACGAGCAGTACTTC
.	.	TRBV5-1	TRBJ1-1	14	CASSLGGLNTEAFF	TGCGCCAGCAGCTTGGGAGGGTTGAACACTGAAGCTTTCTTT
.	.	TRBV11-2	TRBJ1-4	15	CASSLDRFTSEKLFF	TGTGCCAGCAGCTTAGACAGGTTCACCTCTGAAAAACTGTTTTTT
.	.	TRBV5-4	TRBJ2-7	12	CASSASTGEQYF	TGTGCCAGCAGCGCATCCACCGGGGAGCAGTACTTC
.	TRBD1	TRBV27	TRBJ2-7	16	CASSPSPGTGLYEQYF	TGTGCCAGCAGTCCATCCCCCGGGACAGGGTTGTACGAGCAGTACTTC
.	.	TRBV6-1	TRBJ1-6	11	CASREGSPLHF	TGTGCCAGCAGGGAAGGATCACCCCTCCACTTT
.	.	TRBV27	TRBJ2-1	11	CATGRRDTQFF	TGTGCCACCGGGAGGAGGGACACGCAGTTCTTC